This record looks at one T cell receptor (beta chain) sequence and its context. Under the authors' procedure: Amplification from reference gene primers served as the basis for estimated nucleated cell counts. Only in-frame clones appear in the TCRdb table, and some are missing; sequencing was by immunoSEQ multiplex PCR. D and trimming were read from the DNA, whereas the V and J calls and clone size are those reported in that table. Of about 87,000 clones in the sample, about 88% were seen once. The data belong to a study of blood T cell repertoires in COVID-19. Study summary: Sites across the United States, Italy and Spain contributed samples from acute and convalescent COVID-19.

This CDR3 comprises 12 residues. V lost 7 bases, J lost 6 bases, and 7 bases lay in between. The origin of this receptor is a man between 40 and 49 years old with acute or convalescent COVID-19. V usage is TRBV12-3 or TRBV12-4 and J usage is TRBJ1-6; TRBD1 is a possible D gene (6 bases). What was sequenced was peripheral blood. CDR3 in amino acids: CASNRANSPLHF. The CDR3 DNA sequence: TGTGCCAGCAACAGGGCTAATTCACCCCTCCACTTT.